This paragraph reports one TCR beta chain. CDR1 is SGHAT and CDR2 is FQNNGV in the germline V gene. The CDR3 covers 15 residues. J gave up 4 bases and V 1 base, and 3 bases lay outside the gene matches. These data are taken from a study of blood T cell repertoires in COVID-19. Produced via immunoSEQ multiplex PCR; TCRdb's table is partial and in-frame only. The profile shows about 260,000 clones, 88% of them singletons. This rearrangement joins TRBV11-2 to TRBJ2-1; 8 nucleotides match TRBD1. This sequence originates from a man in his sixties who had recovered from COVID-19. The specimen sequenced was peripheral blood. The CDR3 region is CASSLVGQAYNEQFF. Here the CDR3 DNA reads TGTGCCAGCAGCTTAGTGGGACAGGCATACAATGAGCAGTTCTTC.